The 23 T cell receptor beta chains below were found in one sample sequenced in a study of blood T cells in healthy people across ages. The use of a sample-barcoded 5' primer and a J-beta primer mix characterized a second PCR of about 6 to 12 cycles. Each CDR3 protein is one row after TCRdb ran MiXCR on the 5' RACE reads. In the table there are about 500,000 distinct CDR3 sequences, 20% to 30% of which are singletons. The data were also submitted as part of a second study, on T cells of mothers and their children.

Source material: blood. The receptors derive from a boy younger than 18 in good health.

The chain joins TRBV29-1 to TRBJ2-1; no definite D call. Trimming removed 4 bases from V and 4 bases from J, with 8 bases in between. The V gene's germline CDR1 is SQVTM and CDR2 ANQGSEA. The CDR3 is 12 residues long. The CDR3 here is CSVVTLYNEQFF. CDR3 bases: TGCAGCGTTGTGACCCTTTACAATGAGCAGTTCTTC.

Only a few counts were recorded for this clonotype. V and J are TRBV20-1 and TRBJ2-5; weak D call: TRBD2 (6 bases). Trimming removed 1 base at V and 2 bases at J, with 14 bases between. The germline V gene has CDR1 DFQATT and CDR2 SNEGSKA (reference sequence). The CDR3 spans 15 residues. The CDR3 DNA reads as TGCAGTGCTAGAGGAACTAGCAGTAGGCAAGAGACCCAGTACTTC. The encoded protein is CSARGTSSRQETQYF.

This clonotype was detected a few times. In DNA, the CDR3 is TGTGCCAGCGCAGTGGGAATAGACAATGAGCAGTTCTTC. Protein: CASAVGIDNEQFF. The genes are TRBV2 and TRBJ2-1; D is undetermined. Germline values: CDR1 SNHLY, CDR2 FYNNEI. There are 13 residues in the CDR3. Trimming pared 8 bases from V and 5 bases from J, leaving 13 bases between.

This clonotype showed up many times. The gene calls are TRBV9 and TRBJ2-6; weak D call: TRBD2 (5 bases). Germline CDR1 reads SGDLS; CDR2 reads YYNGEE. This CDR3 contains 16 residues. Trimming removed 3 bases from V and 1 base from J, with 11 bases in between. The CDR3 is CASSGKSGSGANVLTF. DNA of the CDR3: TGTGCCAGCAGCGGCAAATCGGGGTCTGGGGCCAACGTCCTGACTTTC.

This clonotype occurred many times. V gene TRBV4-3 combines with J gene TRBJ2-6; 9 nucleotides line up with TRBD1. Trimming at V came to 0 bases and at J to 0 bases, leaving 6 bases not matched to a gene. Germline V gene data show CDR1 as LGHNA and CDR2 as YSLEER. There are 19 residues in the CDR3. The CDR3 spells CASSQDSTGGSSGANVLTF. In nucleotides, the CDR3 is TGCGCCAGCAGCCAAGATAGTACAGGGGGCAGCTCTGGGGCCAACGTCCTGACTTTC.

CDR3 coding DNA: TGTGCCAGCAGCACCGACAGCTATCAGCCCCAGCATTTT. Translating gives CASSTDSYQPQHF. V usage is TRBV9 and J usage is TRBJ1-5, with D tentatively TRBD1 (5 bases). Germline CDR1 and CDR2: SGDLS and YYNGEE. Trimming took 4 bases from V and 5 from J, leaving 10 bases between them. The CDR3 consists of 13 residues.

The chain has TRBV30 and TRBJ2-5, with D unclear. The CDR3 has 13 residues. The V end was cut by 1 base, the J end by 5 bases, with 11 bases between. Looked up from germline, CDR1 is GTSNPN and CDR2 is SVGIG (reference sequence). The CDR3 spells CAWSGREGETQYF. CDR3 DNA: TGTGCCTGGAGTGGGAGAGAAGGGGAGACCCAGTACTTC.

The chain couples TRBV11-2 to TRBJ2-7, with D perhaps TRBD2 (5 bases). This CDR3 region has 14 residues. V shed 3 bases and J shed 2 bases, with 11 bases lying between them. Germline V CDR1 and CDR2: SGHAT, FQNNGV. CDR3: CASSFPRAAYEQYF. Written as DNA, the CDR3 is TGTGCCAGCAGCTTTCCGCGGGCCGCCTACGAGCAGTACTTC.

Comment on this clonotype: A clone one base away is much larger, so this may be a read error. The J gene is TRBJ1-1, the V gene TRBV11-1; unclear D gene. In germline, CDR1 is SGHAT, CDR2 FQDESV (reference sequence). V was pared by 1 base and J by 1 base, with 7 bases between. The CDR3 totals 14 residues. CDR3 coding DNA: TGTGCCAGCAGCTTAGGACGGAAGAACACTGAAGCTTTCTTT. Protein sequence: CASSLGRKNTEAFF.

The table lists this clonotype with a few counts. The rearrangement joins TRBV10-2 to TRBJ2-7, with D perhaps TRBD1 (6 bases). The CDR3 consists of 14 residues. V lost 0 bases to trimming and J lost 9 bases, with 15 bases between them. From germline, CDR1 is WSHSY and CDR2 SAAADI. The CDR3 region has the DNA TGCGCCAGCAGTGAGTCTTCCACAGGGTTTGTGCAGTACTTC. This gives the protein CASSESSTGFVQYF.

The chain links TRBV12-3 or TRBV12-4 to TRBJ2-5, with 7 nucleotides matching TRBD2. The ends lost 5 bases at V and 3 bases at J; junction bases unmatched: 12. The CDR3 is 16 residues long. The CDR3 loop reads CASSRGSGRRKETQYF. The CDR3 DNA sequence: TGTGCCAGCAGTAGAGGCTCCGGGAGGCGGAAAGAGACCCAGTACTTC.

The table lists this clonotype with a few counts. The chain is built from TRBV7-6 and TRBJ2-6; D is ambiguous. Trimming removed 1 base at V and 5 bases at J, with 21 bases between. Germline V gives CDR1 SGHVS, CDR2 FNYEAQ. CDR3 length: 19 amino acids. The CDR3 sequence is CASSLGGQVDPSRANVLTF. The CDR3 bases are TGTGCCAGCAGCTTAGGGGGTCAGGTGGATCCATCCCGGGCCAACGTCCTGACTTTC. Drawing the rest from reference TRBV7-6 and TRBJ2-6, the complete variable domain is GAGVSQSPRYKVTKRGQDVALRCDPISGHVSLYWYRQALGQGPEFLTYFNYEAQQDKSGLPNDRFSAERPEGSISTLTIQRTEQRDSAMYRCASSLGGQVDPSRANVLTFGAGSRLTVL.

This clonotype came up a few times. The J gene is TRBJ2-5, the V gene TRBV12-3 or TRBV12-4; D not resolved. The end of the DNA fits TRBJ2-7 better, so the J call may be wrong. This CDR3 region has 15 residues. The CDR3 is CASSPGPLSSYEQYF. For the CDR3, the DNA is TGTGCCAGCAGCCCCGGCCCACTAAGCTCCTACGAGCAGTACTTC.

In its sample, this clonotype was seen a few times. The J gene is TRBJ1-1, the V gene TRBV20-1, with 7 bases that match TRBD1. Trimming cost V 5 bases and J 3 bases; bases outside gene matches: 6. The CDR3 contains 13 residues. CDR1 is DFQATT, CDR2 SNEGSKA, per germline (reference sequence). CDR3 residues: CSALDRLYTEAFF. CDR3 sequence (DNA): TGCAGTGCTCTGGACAGGTTGTACACTGAAGCTTTCTTT.

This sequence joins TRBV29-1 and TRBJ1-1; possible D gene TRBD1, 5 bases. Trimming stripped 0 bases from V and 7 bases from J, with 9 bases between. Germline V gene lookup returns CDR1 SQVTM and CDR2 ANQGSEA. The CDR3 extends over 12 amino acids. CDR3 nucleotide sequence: TGCAGCGTTGAAGATCGACAGTTTGAAGCTTTCTTT. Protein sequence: CSVEDRQFEAFF. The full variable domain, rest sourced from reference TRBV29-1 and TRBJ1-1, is SAVISQKPSRDICQRGTSLTIQCQVDSQVTMMFWYRQQPGQSLTLIATANQGSEATYESGFVIDKFPISRPNLTFSTLTVSNMSPEDSSIYLCSVEDRQFEAFFGQGTRLTVV.

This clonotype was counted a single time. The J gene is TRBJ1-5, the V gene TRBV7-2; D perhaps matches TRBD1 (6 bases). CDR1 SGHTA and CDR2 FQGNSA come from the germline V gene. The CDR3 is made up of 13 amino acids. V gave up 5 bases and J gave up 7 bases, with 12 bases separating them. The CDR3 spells CASSPAGAQPQHF. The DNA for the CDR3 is TGTGCCAGCAGCCCGGCAGGGGCCCAGCCCCAGCATTTT.

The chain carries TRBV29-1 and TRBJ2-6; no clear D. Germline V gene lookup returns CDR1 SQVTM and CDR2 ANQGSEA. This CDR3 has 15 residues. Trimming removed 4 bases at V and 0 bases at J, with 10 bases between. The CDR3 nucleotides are TGCAGCGTTGTCGGGTTCCACTCTGGGGCCAACGTCCTGACTTTC. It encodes CSVVGFHSGANVLTF.

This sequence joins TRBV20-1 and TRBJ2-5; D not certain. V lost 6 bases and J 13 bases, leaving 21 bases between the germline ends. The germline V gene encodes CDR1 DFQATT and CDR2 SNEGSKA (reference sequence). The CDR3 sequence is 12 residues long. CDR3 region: CSAERTEYERYF. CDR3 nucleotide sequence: TGCAGTGCCGAACGGACGGAGTACGAGCGGTACTTC.

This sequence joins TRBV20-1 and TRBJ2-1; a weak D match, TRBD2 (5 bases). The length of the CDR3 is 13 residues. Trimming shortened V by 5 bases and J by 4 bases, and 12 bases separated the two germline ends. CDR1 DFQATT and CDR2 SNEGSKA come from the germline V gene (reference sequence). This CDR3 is CSAGTRGYNEQFF. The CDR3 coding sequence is TGCAGTGCTGGTACTAGAGGTTACAATGAGCAGTTCTTC.

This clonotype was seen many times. This chain's CDR3 is CASSVAVGGTQFF. DNA of the CDR3: TGTGCCAGCAGCGTAGCCGTAGGGGGTACCCAGTTCTTC. The chain couples TRBV9 to TRBJ2-5, with a possible D match to TRBD1 (6 bases). The tail of the sequence fits TRBJ2-1 better, so the J call may be wrong. The CDR3 is made up of 13 amino acids. In germline, CDR1 is SGDLS, CDR2 YYNGEE.

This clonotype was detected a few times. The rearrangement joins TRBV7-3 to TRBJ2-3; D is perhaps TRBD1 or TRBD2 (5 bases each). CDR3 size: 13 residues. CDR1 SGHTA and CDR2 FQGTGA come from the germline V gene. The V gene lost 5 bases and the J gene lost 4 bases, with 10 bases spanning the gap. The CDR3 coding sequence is TGTGCCAGCAGCCCCGGGACCGCAGATACGCAGTATTTT. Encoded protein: CASSPGTADTQYF.

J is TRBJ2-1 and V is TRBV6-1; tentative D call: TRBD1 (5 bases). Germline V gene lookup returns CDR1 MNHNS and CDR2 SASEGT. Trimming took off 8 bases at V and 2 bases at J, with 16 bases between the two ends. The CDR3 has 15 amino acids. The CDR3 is CASGPQVFAYNEQFF. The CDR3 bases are TGTGCCAGCGGGCCACAGGTCTTCGCCTACAATGAGCAGTTCTTC.

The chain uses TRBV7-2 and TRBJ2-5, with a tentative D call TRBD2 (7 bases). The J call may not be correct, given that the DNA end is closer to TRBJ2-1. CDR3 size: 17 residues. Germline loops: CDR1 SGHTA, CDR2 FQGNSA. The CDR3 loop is CASSSPWGEGGYNEQFF. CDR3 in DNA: TGTGCCAGCAGCTCTCCCTGGGGGGAGGGGGGGTACAATGAGCAGTTCTTC.